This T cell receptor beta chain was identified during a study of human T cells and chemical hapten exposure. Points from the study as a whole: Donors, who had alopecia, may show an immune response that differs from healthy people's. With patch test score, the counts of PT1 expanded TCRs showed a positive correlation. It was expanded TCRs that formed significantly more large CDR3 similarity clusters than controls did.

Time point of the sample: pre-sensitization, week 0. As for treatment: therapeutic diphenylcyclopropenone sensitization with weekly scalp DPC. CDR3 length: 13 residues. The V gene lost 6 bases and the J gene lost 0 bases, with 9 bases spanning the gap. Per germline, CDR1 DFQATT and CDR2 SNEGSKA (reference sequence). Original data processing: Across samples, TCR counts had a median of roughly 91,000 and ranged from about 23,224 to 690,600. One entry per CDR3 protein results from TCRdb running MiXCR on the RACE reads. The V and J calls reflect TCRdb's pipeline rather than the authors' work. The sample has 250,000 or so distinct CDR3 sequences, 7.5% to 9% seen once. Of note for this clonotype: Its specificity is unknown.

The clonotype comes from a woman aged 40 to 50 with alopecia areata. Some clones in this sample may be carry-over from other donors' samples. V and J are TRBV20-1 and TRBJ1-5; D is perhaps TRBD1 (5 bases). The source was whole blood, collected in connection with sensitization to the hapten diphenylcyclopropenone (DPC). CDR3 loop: CSAAGNSNQPQHF. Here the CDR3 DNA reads TGCAGTGCGGCAGGGAATAGCAATCAGCCCCAGCATTTT.